This T cell receptor (beta chain) was identified during a study of CD8 T cells in ankylosing spondylitis. Whole-study findings and limits: Seemingly distinctive of ankylosing spondylitis blood was a TCR beta motif formed by eight highly homologous variants. Disease-associated clones were reportedly significantly overrepresented in matched ankylosing spondylitis synovial fluid. Clones linked to disease, bearing a CD8+ phenotype, were relatively rare in peripheral blood.

There are 14 residues in the CDR3. Trimming cost V 4 bases and J 3 bases, with 10 bases left between them. About this clonotype: The antigen is unknown.

Library preparation for TCR beta used quantitative 5'-RACE with molecular barcodes. TCRdb used MiXCR to reprocess the 5' RACE reads, holding one entry per CDR3 protein. The top ten clones hold roughly 4.2% of a sample with under 250,000 distinct CDR3 sequences, more than 25% of them seen once. Material for sequencing was blood, either unsorted or a sorted T cell fraction (not recorded which). This clonotype was sampled from a male donor with ankylosing spondylitis or in good health (not recorded which). This chain uses TRBV12-3 or TRBV12-4 with TRBJ2-1; the D gene is possibly TRBD2 (5 bases). The CDR3 sequence is CASSWTPIYNEQFF. The DNA of the CDR3 is TGTGCCAGCAGTTGGACTCCTATCTACAATGAGCAGTTCTTC.